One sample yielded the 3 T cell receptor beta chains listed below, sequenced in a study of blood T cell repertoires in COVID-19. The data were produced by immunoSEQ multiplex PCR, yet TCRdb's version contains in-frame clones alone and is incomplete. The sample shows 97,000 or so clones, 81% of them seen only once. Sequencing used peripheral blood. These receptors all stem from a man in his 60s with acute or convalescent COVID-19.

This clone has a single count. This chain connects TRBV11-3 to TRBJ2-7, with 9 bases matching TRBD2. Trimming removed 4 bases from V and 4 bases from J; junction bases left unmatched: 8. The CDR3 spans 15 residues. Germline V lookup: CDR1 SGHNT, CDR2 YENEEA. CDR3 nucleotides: TGTGCCAGCAGCTCGAACATAGCGGGAGTGTACGAGCAGTACGTC. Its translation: CASSSNIAGVYEQYV.

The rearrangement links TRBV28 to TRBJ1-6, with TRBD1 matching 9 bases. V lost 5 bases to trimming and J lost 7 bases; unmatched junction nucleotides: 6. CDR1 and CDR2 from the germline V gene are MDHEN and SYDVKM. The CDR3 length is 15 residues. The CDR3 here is CASSGGTGINSPLHF. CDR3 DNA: TGTGCCAGCAGTGGAGGGACAGGGATCAATTCACCCCTCCACTTT.

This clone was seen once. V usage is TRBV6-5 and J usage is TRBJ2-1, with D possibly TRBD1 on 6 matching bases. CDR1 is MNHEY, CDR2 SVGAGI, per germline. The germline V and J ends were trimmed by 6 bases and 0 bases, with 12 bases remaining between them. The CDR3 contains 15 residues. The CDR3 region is CASRLDRSSYNEQFF. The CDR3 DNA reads TGTGCCAGCAGACTCGACAGGAGCTCCTACAATGAGCAGTTCTTC.